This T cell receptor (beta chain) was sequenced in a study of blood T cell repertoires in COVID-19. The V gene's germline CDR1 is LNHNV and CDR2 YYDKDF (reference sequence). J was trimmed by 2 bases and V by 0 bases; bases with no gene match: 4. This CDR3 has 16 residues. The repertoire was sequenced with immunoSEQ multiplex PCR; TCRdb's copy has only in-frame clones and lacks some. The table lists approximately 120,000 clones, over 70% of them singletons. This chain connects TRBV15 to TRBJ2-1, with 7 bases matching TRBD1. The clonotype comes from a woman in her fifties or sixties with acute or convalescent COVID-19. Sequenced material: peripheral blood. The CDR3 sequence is CATSRDRGQPYNEQFF. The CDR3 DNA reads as TGTGCCACCAGCAGAGATAGGGGACAGCCCTACAATGAGCAGTTCTTC.